The 19 T cell receptor beta chains in this list originate from one sample, sequenced in a study of blood T cell repertoires in COVID-19. This table comes from immunoSEQ multiplex PCR, and its TCRdb copy is limited to in-frame clones, with some not included. The sample shows tens of thousands of clones, 90% of them seen only once. The sample taken for sequencing was peripheral blood. These receptors were collected from a woman in her 40s with active COVID-19.

The gene calls are TRBV6-5 and TRBJ2-5, with D perhaps matching TRBD1 (5 bases). The CDR3 sequence is 13 residues long. V lost 10 bases to trimming and J lost 1 base, with 13 bases between them. Looked up from germline, CDR1 is MNHEY and CDR2 is SVGAGI. In DNA form, the CDR3 reads TGTGCCACCAATCAGGGTCCCCAAGAGACCCAGTACTTC. Amino acid sequence: CATNQGPQETQYF.

The chain combines TRBV7-2 with TRBJ2-3; D unresolved. The CDR3 length is 15 residues. CDR1 is SGHTA and CDR2 is FQGNSA in the germline V gene. V was trimmed by 1 base and J by 3 bases, leaving 11 bases between them. The CDR3 sequence is CASSLGGERTDTQYF. The CDR3 DNA sequence: TGTGCCAGCAGCTTAGGCGGCGAACGGACAGATACGCAGTATTTT.

The chain carries TRBV3-1 (or the pseudogene TRBV3-2) and TRBJ1-1; no firm D call. CDR3 size: 11 residues. The V gene's germline CDR1 is LGHDT and CDR2 YNNKEL (reference sequence). V lost 4 bases and J lost 7, with 7 bases in between. The CDR3 sequence is CASSRVNEAFF. The CDR3 DNA reads as TGTGCCAGCAGCCGCGTAAATGAAGCTTTCTTT.

The chain links TRBV12-5 to TRBJ2-3; 10 bases agree with TRBD2. Germline CDR1 LGHNT, CDR2 FRNRAP. This CDR3 is built from 15 residues. After removal of 5 bases from V and 4 bases from J, the junction contained 6 bases not matched to a gene. For the CDR3, the DNA is TGTGCTAGTGGTAAGCGGGGGGGCGAGGCAGATACGCAGTATTTT. Protein: CASGKRGGEADTQYF.

The chain links TRBV18 to TRBJ2-1; D remains ambiguous. The CDR3 runs to 14 residues. Looked up from germline, CDR1 is KGHSH and CDR2 is LQKENI. Deletions cut 6 bases from V and 0 bases from J, with 9 bases between. This CDR3 is CASSIAFSYNEQFF. CDR3 DNA sequence: TGTGCCAGCTCGATAGCCTTCTCCTACAATGAGCAGTTCTTC.

In the case of this clone: Other DNA sequences in this specimen translate into the identical CDR3. The chain combines TRBV3-1 (or the pseudogene TRBV3-2) with TRBJ2-3; 8 nucleotides agree with TRBD2. With 4 bases clipped from V and 3 bases from J, the junction kept 6 bases outside the gene matches. The CDR3 covers 15 residues. The germline V gene encodes CDR1 LGHDT and CDR2 YNNKEL (reference sequence). CDR3 sequence: CASSPGGGRTDTQYF. As DNA, the CDR3 is TGTGCCAGCAGCCCCGGGGGGGGGCGGACAGATACGCAGTATTTT.

Note on this clone: One end of the junction varies from germline; a read error may be responsible. The V and J genes are TRBV6-2 or TRBV6-3 and TRBJ2-7, with 8 bases lining up with TRBD1. This CDR3 is built from 14 residues. In germline, CDR1 is MNHEY, CDR2 SVGEGT. The CDR3 sequence is CASSSGGYSCEQYF. DNA of the CDR3: TGTGCCAGCAGTTCAGGGGGCTACTCCTGCGAGCAGTACTTC.

This chain links TRBV30 with TRBJ1-6; 7 bases align to TRBD1. Germline CDR1 and CDR2: GTSNPN and SVGIG (reference sequence). The CDR3 contains 14 residues. J lost 4 bases, V lost 7 bases, and 7 bases had no gene match. The CDR3 DNA is TGTGCCTACACAGGGGACAGTTATAATTCACCCCTCCACTTT. Encoded protein: CAYTGDSYNSPLHF.

The count of this clone is one. The rearrangement uses TRBV12-3 or TRBV12-4 and TRBJ1-1; TRBD1 agrees at 9 bases. The CDR3 covers 13 residues. J was trimmed by 11 bases and V by 6 bases; bases with no gene match: 10. The CDR3 reads CASSPTGGAGAFF. DNA for the CDR3: TGTGCCAGCAGCCCAACAGGGGGCGCAGGGGCTTTCTTT.

The chain employs TRBV4-1 and TRBJ1-4; 9 bases align to TRBD1. This CDR3 has 17 residues. With 0 bases clipped from V and 7 bases from J, the junction kept 9 bases outside the gene matches. In germline, CDR1 is MGHRA, CDR2 YSYEKL. Here the CDR3 DNA reads TGCGCCAGCAGCCAAGAACTCGGGACAGGGAGGGGTGAAAAACTGTTTTTT. Its protein product is CASSQELGTGRGEKLFF.

The chain is built from TRBV18 and TRBJ2-5, with D unclear. This CDR3 is 12 amino acids long. CDR1 is KGHSH and CDR2 is LQKENI in the germline V gene. V lost 3 bases and J lost 5, with 7 bases in between. CDR3 DNA: TGTGCCAGCTCACCTCGGCGGGAGACCCAGTACTTC. Translated: CASSPRRETQYF.

The chain links TRBV2 to TRBJ2-3; 8 nucleotides match TRBD1. After removal of 3 bases from V and 4 bases from J, the junction contained 3 bases not matched to a gene. Germline V CDR1 and CDR2: SNHLY, FYNNEI. The CDR3 covers 14 residues. The CDR3 region is CASSEDRAADTQYF. CDR3 DNA sequence: TGTGCCAGCAGTGAGGACAGGGCGGCAGATACGCAGTATTTT.

This sequence joins TRBV10-3 and TRBJ2-7, with 7 bases matching TRBD2. The V segment lost 5 bases and the J segment 0 bases; nucleotides outside the gene matches: 4. In germline, CDR1 is ENHRY, CDR2 SYGVKD. The CDR3 spans 14 residues. The CDR3 region has the DNA TGTGCCATCAGTAACCGGGGGGACTCCTACGAGCAGTACTTC. Amino acids: CAISNRGDSYEQYF.

The chain has TRBV2 and TRBJ2-2; TRBD1 matches 9 bases. This CDR3 contains 15 residues. CDR1 SNHLY and CDR2 FYNNEI come from the germline V gene. V gave up 7 bases and J gave up 0 bases; unmatched junction bases: 3. The CDR3 DNA is TGTGCCAGCACCCGGGACAGGGCGAACACCGGGGAGCTGTTTTTT. Translated: CASTRDRANTGELFF.

V and J are TRBV11-3 and TRBJ2-7, with D possibly TRBD2 on 5 matching bases. CDR3 length: 14 amino acids. CDR1 is SGHNT, CDR2 YENEEA, per germline. Trimming pared 5 bases from V and 6 bases from J, leaving 17 bases between. The CDR3 is CASSGLLGPAEQYF. The DNA of the CDR3 is TGTGCCAGCAGCGGATTACTAGGTCCTGCCGAGCAGTACTTC.

This sequence joins TRBV5-8 and TRBJ1-1, with D perhaps TRBD1 (6 bases). CDR1 and CDR2 from the germline V gene are SGHTS and YDEGEE. This CDR3 region has 13 residues. Trimming took off 2 bases at V and 4 bases at J, with 9 bases between the two ends. The CDR3 DNA is TGTGCCAGCAGCTTCAGGGGTGCCACTGAAGCTTTCTTT. This encodes CASSFRGATEAFF. Filled out from reference TRBV5-8 and TRBJ1-1, the complete variable domain reads EAGVTQSPTHLIKTRGQQATLRCSPISGHTSVYWYQQALGLGLQFLLWYDEGEERNRGNFPPRFSGRQFPNYSSELNVNALELEDSALYLCASSFRGATEAFFGQGTRLTVV.

Here the CDR3 reads CASVPQGASTQPQHF. CDR3 sequence (DNA): TGTGCCAGCGTGCCCCAGGGGGCTTCTACCCAGCCCCAGCATTTT. This chain joins TRBV6-6 and TRBJ1-5; 8 bases align to TRBD1. CDR3 length: 15 amino acids. Germline trimming cut 8 bases from V and 7 bases from J; bases unmatched to any gene: 13. Germline V gene lookup returns CDR1 MNHNY and CDR2 SVGAGI (reference sequence).

This clone was recorded once. CDR3 sequence reads: CASSRYALRRGEETQYF. The DNA for the CDR3 is TGTGCCAGCAGCCGGTATGCCCTGAGGCGGGGGGAGGAGACCCAGTACTTC. The gene calls are TRBV11-3 and TRBJ2-5; 8 bases agree with TRBD2. CDR3 size: 17 residues. Germline lookup yields CDR1 SGHNT and CDR2 YENEEA. Trimming removed 5 bases from V and 5 bases from J; junction bases left unmatched: 16.

V and J are TRBV19 and TRBJ2-7, with 8 bases identical to TRBD1. Germline loops: CDR1 LNHDA, CDR2 SQIVND (reference sequence). The junction had 6 bases not matched to a gene; V was cut back by 4 bases and J by 1 base. The CDR3 runs to 15 residues. The CDR3 spells CASSTTGGRSYEQYF. The CDR3, as DNA: TGTGCCAGTAGTACCACAGGGGGTAGGTCCTACGAGCAGTACTTC. The whole variable domain, remainder taken from reference TRBV19 and TRBJ2-7, is DGGITQSPKYLFRKEGQNVTLSCEQNLNHDAMYWYRQDPGQGLRLIYYSQIVNDFQKGDIAEGYSVSREKKESFPLTVTSAQKNPTAFYLCASSTTGGRSYEQYFGPGTRLTVT.